These 20 T cell receptor beta chains were sequenced from one sample in a study of tissue T cells after allogeneic stem cell transplantation. Data came from immunoSEQ multiplex PCR; TCRdb stores just in-frame clones and leaves some out. The sample includes roughly 50,000 clones, 73% of them seen just once. The sequenced sample was sorted cells pooled from one or two spleens. The receptors here all came from a pool of C57BL/6 mice in good health.

In regard to this clone: Genes and germline are mouse. Coverage ceases 1 residue before the CDR3 finishes, and the germline J gene fills in the end. This rearrangement joins TRBV13-3 to TRBJ1-2; TRBD1 is a possible D gene (5 bases). The germline V gene encodes CDR1 NNHDY and CDR2 SYVADS. The CDR3 consists of 14 residues. Trimming cost V 1 base and J 3 bases, with 10 bases left between them. The CDR3 DNA, read in part, is TGTGCCAGCAGTGATCCCAGGGCGGACTCCGACTACACC. Translating it yields CASSDPRADSDYT. The entire CDR3 protein reads CASSDPRADSDYTF.

To note about this clone: Gene names are the mouse ones. The CDR3 extends 1 residue past the end of the read, so its final part is completed from the germline J gene. The chain employs TRBV4 and TRBJ2-5; D gene uncertain. The CDR3 has 13 amino acids. The germline V gene has CDR1 LGHDT and CDR2 YNNKQL (reference sequence). Trimming left V 3 bases short and J 0 bases short, with 4 bases between. This CDR3 reads CASSYFNQDTQYF. The CDR3 DNA, read in part, is TGTGCCAGCAGCTACTTTAACCAAGACACCCAGTAC.

Worth noting for this clone: Gene names are mouse gene names. The read terminates 1 residue before the CDR3 end, so the remaining end is supplied by the germline J gene. This chain uses TRBV13-1 with TRBJ1-1; D is unresolved. The CDR3 runs 13 residues. The V and J ends lost 5 bases and 0 bases respectively, with 8 bases between them. From germline, CDR1 is NSHNY and CDR2 SYGAGN. The CDR3 loop is CASSAGTNTEVFF. The sequenced CDR3 bases are TGTGCCAGCAGCGCCGGGACAAACACAGAAGTCTTC.

In the case of this clone: All gene names here are mouse names. The read ends 1 residue shy of where the CDR3 ends; the end is completed using the germline J gene. This chain joins TRBV1 and TRBJ1-1; possible D gene TRBD1, 5 bases. This CDR3 has 14 residues. Germline lookup yields CDR1 NSQYPW and CDR2 LRSPGD (reference sequence). V lost 1 base to trimming and J lost 0 bases, with 6 bases between them. CDR3 sequence reads: CTCSAAGSNTEVFF. CDR3 DNA, as far as it was read: TGCACCTGCAGTGCAGCAGGGTCAAACACAGAAGTCTTC. The variable domain in full, with the rest retrieved from reference TRBV1 and TRBJ1-1, is VTLLEQNPRWRLVPRGQAVNLRCILKNSQYPWMSWYQQDLQKQLQWLFTLRSPGDKEVKSLPGADYLATRVTDTELRLQVANMSQGRTLYCTCSAAGSNTEVFFGKGTRLTVV.

Notes on this clone: Germline and genes: mouse. The observed sequence ends 1 residue before the CDR3 terminus, with the missing tail filled in from the germline J gene. V gene TRBV1 combines with J gene TRBJ2-7, with TRBD1 matching 7 bases. The CDR3 contains 13 residues. Germline trimming cut 6 bases from V and 0 bases from J; bases unmatched to any gene: 2. Germline-derived CDR1 and CDR2 are NSQYPW and LRSPGD (reference sequence). The CDR3 DNA, read in part, is TGCACCTGCAGCAGGGACAGCTCCTATGAACAGTAC. Translation gives CTCSRDSSYEQY. The whole CDR3 protein is CTCSRDSSYEQYF.

As to this clone: Germline and genes: mouse. Read sequence stops 1 residue before the CDR3 end, and the germline J gene provides the missing end. This sequence joins TRBV12-1 and TRBJ2-4; TRBD1 aligns across 9 bases. In germline, CDR1 is SGHSN, CDR2 HYEKVE. This CDR3 is 15 amino acids long. After removal of 4 bases from V and 1 base from J, the junction contained 5 bases not matched to a gene. Here the CDR3 reads CASSPRQGGQNTLYF. The sequenced CDR3 bases are TGTGCCAGCTCCCCGAGACAGGGGGGTCAAAACACCTTGTAC.

Notes on this clone: Mouse names are used for the genes. The read gets to within 1 residue of the CDR3 end, and the germline J gene fills in the rest. This sequence joins TRBV5 and TRBJ1-1, with 10 bases identical to TRBD1. The CDR3 spans 14 residues. The V gene end was trimmed by 3 bases and the J gene end by 6 bases; junction bases not matched to a gene: 4. CDR1 and CDR2 (germline): LGHNA, YNLKQL (reference sequence). The part of the CDR3 DNA that was read is TGTGCCAGCAGCCATGACAGGGGGCAGTCAGAAGTCTTC. The encoded protein is CASSHDRGQSEVF. The entire CDR3 reads CASSHDRGQSEVFF.

A remark on this clone: Genes and germline are mouse. The read terminates 1 residue ahead of where the CDR3 ends, so the germline J gene completes it. V and J are TRBV31 and TRBJ2-5, with a possible D match to TRBD2 (6 bases). V was trimmed by 0 bases and J by 3 bases, leaving 10 bases between them. The CDR3 runs to 14 residues. Germline CDR1 reads GKSSPN; CDR2 reads SITVG. CDR3 DNA, as far as it was read: TGTGCCTGGAGTCTAGAATGGGGGCAAGACACCCAGTAC. The encoded protein is CAWSLEWGQDTQY. The complete CDR3 sequence is CAWSLEWGQDTQYF.

Concerning this clone itself: The listed genes are named as in mouse. With the read ending 1 residue before the CDR3 end, the germline J gene is used to fill in that end. The chain uses TRBV4 and TRBJ2-7, with TRBD2 identical over 10 bases. V was clipped by 6 bases and J by 3 bases; unmatched bases: 5. The CDR3 spans 14 residues. The V gene's germline CDR1 is LGHDT and CDR2 YNNKQL (reference sequence). CDR3 sequence: CASRSGTGVYEQYF. Incomplete CDR3 DNA: TGTGCCAGCAGGTCCGGGACTGGGGTCTATGAACAGTAC.

The sample holds a few counts of this clone. Germline and genes here are mouse. The sequence runs out 1 residue before the end of the CDR3; the remainder is reconstructed from the germline J gene. The chain couples TRBV20 to TRBJ1-4, with a tentative D call TRBD1 (6 bases). Germline CDR1 and CDR2: GFQATS and STVNSAI. The V end lost 0 bases, the J end lost 1 base, and 6 bases lay between the germline ends. This CDR3 is built from 14 residues. CDR3 sequence: CGARDRGSNERLFF. The sequenced part of the CDR3 DNA is TGTGGTGCTAGGGACAGGGGTTCCAACGAAAGATTATTT.

With regard to this clone: Germline and genes: mouse. CDR3 bases read: TGTGGTGCTAGGGAACAGGGCAACGAAAGATTATTT. Translation: CGAREQGNERLF. The whole CDR3 protein reads CGAREQGNERLFF. The rearrangement joins TRBV20 to TRBJ1-4; maybe TRBD1 (6 bases). The read stops 1 residue short of the end of the CDR3; the missing end is completed from the germline J gene. CDR3 size: 13 residues. Germline V gene sequence: CDR1 GFQATS, CDR2 STVNSAI. V lost 0 bases, J lost 4 bases, and 6 bases lay in between.

Worth noting for this clone: Mouse gene names apply. The read ends 1 residue early relative to the CDR3; the germline J gene fills the gap. V is TRBV5 and J is TRBJ2-1; 10 bases line up with TRBD2. The CDR3 is 16 residues long. Unmatched junction bases numbered 6, after V lost 4 bases and J lost 3 bases. Germline V gene lookup returns CDR1 LGHNA and CDR2 YNLKQL (reference sequence). Partial CDR3 DNA: TGTGCCAGCAGCCTCGACTGGGGGGCCCTCTATGCTGAGCAGTTC. Translation gives CASSLDWGALYAEQF. The complete CDR3 sequence is CASSLDWGALYAEQFF.

As to this clone: Gene names are mouse gene names. The read ends 1 residue shy of where the CDR3 ends; the end is completed using the germline J gene. The chain has TRBV4 and TRBJ2-5; 13 nucleotides match TRBD2. The germline CDR1 and CDR2 sequences are LGHDT and YNNKQL (reference sequence). J was trimmed by 2 bases and V by 3 bases; bases with no gene match: 2. There are 16 residues in the CDR3. The part of the CDR3 DNA that was read is TGTGCCAGCAGCTACGGACTGGGGGGGCGCCAAGACACCCAGTAC. The encoded protein is CASSYGLGGRQDTQY. The full CDR3 sequence reads CASSYGLGGRQDTQYF.

Concerning this clone: The gene names here belong to mouse. Coverage ceases 1 residue before the CDR3 finishes, and the germline J gene fills in the end. The same CDR3 also results from other DNA sequences found in this sample. The V gene is TRBV5, the J gene TRBJ2-1, with TRBD2 matching over 12 bases. There are 15 residues in the CDR3. The ends lost 3 bases at V and 4 bases at J; junction bases unmatched: 1. Germline loops: CDR1 LGHNA, CDR2 YNLKQL (reference sequence). This CDR3 is CASSQDWGGYAEQFF. The part of the CDR3 DNA that was read is TGTGCCAGCAGCCAGGACTGGGGGGGATATGCTGAGCAGTTC.

This clone has just one count. Germline and genes: mouse. The read is 1 residue too short to cover the CDR3 end, so that end is filled in from the germline J gene. This chain links TRBV4 with TRBJ1-1; 11 bases line up with TRBD1. CDR3 length: 15 residues. The germline gives CDR1 LGHDT, CDR2 YNNKQL (reference sequence). Trimming took 4 bases from V and 2 from J; bases not matched to a gene: 3. CDR3 residues: CASSWGQGGNTEVFF. The CDR3 bases that were read are TGTGCCAGCAGCTGGGGACAGGGGGGTAACACAGAAGTCTTC. The whole variable domain, filled in from reference TRBV4 and TRBJ1-1, reads ETAVFQTPNYHVTQVGNEVSFNCKQTLGHDTMYWYKQDSKKLLKIMFSYNNKQLIVNETVPRRFSPQSSDKAHLNLRIKSVEPEDSAVYLCASSWGQGGNTEVFFGKGTRLTVV.

A few counts support this clone. Mouse gene names apply. With the read ending 1 residue before the CDR3 end, the germline J gene is used to fill in that end. The rearrangement uses TRBV13-1 and TRBJ2-7, with 8 bases matching TRBD1. V trimming: 0 bases; J trimming: 7 bases; junction bases outside the gene matches: 6. The CDR3 is 14 amino acids. CDR1 and CDR2 from the germline V gene are NSHNY and SYGAGN. CDR3 amino acids: CASSDVQGAREQYF. CDR3 DNA (partial): TGTGCCAGCAGTGATGTTCAGGGGGCGAGGGAACAGTAC.

There are a few counts of this clone. Genes and germline come from the mouse. The read terminates 1 residue before the CDR3 end, so the remaining end is supplied by the germline J gene. The rearrangement joins TRBV5 to TRBJ2-7, with TRBD1 identical over 9 bases. J gave up 2 bases and V 1 base, and 0 bases lay outside the gene matches. Germline CDR1 reads LGHNA; CDR2 reads YNLKQL (reference sequence). This CDR3 contains 14 residues. The CDR3 reads CASSQGQGAYEQYF. CDR3 bases read: TGTGCCAGCAGCCAAGGACAGGGGGCCTATGAACAGTAC.

On this clone: Gene names and germline refer to mouse. The read halts 1 residue ahead of the CDR3 end, with the missing end drawn from the germline J gene. This rearrangement joins TRBV13-2 to TRBJ2-5; D is perhaps TRBD2 (6 bases). V gave up 1 base and J gave up 4 bases, with 7 bases separating them. CDR1 is NNHNN and CDR2 is SYGAGS in the germline V gene (reference sequence). This CDR3 is built from 13 residues. CDR3 loop: CASGDPGEDTQYF. CDR3 DNA, as far as it was read: TGTGCCAGCGGTGATCCTGGGGAAGACACCCAGTAC.

Notes on this clone: Gene names refer to mouse genes. The DNA ends 1 residue before the CDR3 does, and the rest of the CDR3 is filled in from the germline J gene. The V and J genes are TRBV5 and TRBJ2-3, with D possibly TRBD1 on 5 matching bases. The CDR3 consists of 14 residues. The V and J ends lost 1 base and 3 bases respectively, with 8 bases between them. Germline V gives CDR1 LGHNA, CDR2 YNLKQL (reference sequence). The chain's CDR3 is CASSQGEGAETLYF. The sequenced CDR3 bases are TGTGCCAGCAGCCAAGGGGAGGGGGCAGAAACGCTGTAT.

This clone was seen a single time. Mouse names are used for the genes. The CDR3 goes on 1 residue after the read ends, and that part is filled in from the germline J gene. This chain uses TRBV19 with TRBJ1-5; TRBD1 is a possible D gene (5 bases). V lost 2 bases and J lost 3, with 6 bases in between. CDR1 is FNHDT and CDR2 is SITEND in the germline V gene (reference sequence). The CDR3 is 13 amino acids. CDR3 bases read: TGTGCCAGCAGTATCGGGGGCAACCAGGCTCCGCTT. Translated: CASSIGGNQAPL. The CDR3 as a whole reads CASSIGGNQAPLF.